The 27 T cell receptor beta chains reported below all come from one sample, sequenced in a study of shared clonotypes between healthy human individuals. Assay: immunoSEQ multiplex PCR; the TCRdb copy retains only in-frame clones and omits some. This table has about 530,000 clones, 75% to 80% appearing once. What was sequenced was PBMCs. These receptors all stem from a woman between 40 and 50 years old in good health. Some clones in this sample may be carry-over from other donors' samples.

The chain combines TRBV27 with TRBJ2-7; D is ambiguous. V was trimmed by 7 bases and J by 9 bases, leaving 19 bases between them. There are 13 residues in the CDR3. Germline values: CDR1 MNHEY, CDR2 SMNVEV (reference sequence). The CDR3 reads CASTQDPTKRQYF. DNA of the CDR3: TGTGCCAGCACCCAGGACCCTACGAAAAGGCAGTACTTC.

This sequence joins TRBV4-2 and TRBJ2-7; a possible D gene is TRBD1 (6 bases). The CDR3 runs to 16 residues. Trimming stripped 2 bases from V and 3 bases from J, with 17 bases between. CDR1 and CDR2 from the germline V gene are LGHNA and YNFKEQ. CDR3: CASSQHAGGRGYEQYF. As DNA, the CDR3 is TGTGCCAGCAGCCAACACGCAGGCGGCAGGGGCTACGAGCAGTACTTC.

The J gene is TRBJ2-5, the V gene TRBV5-1, with TRBD2 matching over 7 bases. The CDR3 is 13 residues long. In germline, CDR1 is SGHRS, CDR2 YFSETQ. Losses at the gene ends were 4 bases for V and 5 bases for J; bases not matched to a gene: 5. The CDR3 DNA follows: TGCGCCAGCAGCCGGGGACTACGGGAGACCCAGTACTTC. Protein: CASSRGLRETQYF.

This clone was detected a few times. The rearrangement links TRBV7-2 to TRBJ2-7; TRBD2 matches 13 bases. Germline V CDR1 and CDR2: SGHTA, FQGNSA. With V trimmed by 5 bases and J by 4 bases, 8 bases remained unmatched. CDR3 length: 16 amino acids. The CDR3 here is CASSVTGTSGIYEQYF. Here the CDR3 DNA reads TGTGCCAGCAGCGTAACCGGGACTAGCGGGATTTACGAGCAGTACTTC.

The chain links TRBV30 to TRBJ2-1, with a tentative D call TRBD2 (5 bases). Germline CDR1 reads GTSNPN; CDR2 reads SVGIG (reference sequence). Trimming removed 0 bases at V and 9 bases at J, with 18 bases between. The CDR3 runs 15 residues. In nucleotides, the CDR3 is TGTGCCTGGAGTGTTGGCGGGCTCTCCTACGGTGAGCAGTTCTTC. This translates into CAWSVGGLSYGEQFF. The full variable domain, its missing parts supplied by reference TRBV30 and TRBJ2-1, is SQTIHQWPATLVQPVGSPLSLECTVEGTSNPNLYWYRQAAGRGLQLLFYSVGIGQISSEVPQNLSASRPQDRQFILSSKKLLLSDSGFYLCAWSVGGLSYGEQFFGPGTRLTVL.

This chain links TRBV4-1 with TRBJ1-2, with TRBD1 as a possible D gene (5 bases). Trimming cost V 0 bases and J 8 bases, with 22 bases left between them. In germline, CDR1 is MGHRA, CDR2 YSYEKL. The CDR3 has 17 residues. The CDR3 spells CASSQDRDTFGAGGYTF. The CDR3 DNA sequence: TGCGCCAGCAGCCAAGATAGAGACACCTTTGGGGCCGGCGGCTACACCTTC.

The chain combines TRBV6-6 with TRBJ2-7; 8 nucleotides match TRBD1. V gave up 5 bases and J gave up 9 bases; unmatched junction bases: 9. The germline V gene has CDR1 MNHNY and CDR2 SVGAGI (reference sequence). This CDR3 is built from 13 residues. In DNA, the CDR3 is TGTGCCAGCAGTCACGCTCCCGGACAGGGGCAGTACTTC. Amino acid sequence: CASSHAPGQGQYF.

The chain has TRBV5-1 and TRBJ2-7, with D perhaps matching TRBD1 or TRBD2 (5 bases each). The germline V gene has CDR1 SGHRS and CDR2 YFSETQ. Trimming shortened V by 0 bases and J by 2 bases, and 12 bases separated the two germline ends. The CDR3 extends over 15 amino acids. CDR3 protein: CASSLAPGTTYEQYF. The DNA for the CDR3 is TGCGCCAGCAGCTTGGCTCCCGGGACCACCTACGAGCAGTACTTC.

This chain connects TRBV5-1 to TRBJ2-3; TRBD2 matches at 12 bases. J was trimmed by 2 bases and V by 4 bases; bases with no gene match: 5. Germline lookup yields CDR1 SGHRS and CDR2 YFSETQ. The CDR3 spans 16 residues. CDR3 residues: CASSPGLAGFTDTQYF. The CDR3 nucleotides read TGCGCCAGCAGCCCTGGACTAGCGGGATTCACAGATACGCAGTATTTT.

The rearrangement joins TRBV2 to TRBJ2-3; D uncertain. The CDR3 is made up of 12 amino acids. V was pared by 7 bases and J by 6 bases, with 11 bases between. Germline V gene data show CDR1 as SNHLY and CDR2 as FYNNEI. CDR3 sequence reads: CASNPTRDTQYF. CDR3 coding DNA: TGTGCCAGCAATCCCACCCGCGATACGCAGTATTTT.

This clone appeared once. The chain recombines TRBV5-1 with TRBJ1-3; D possibly corresponds to TRBD1 (6 bases). V was clipped by 7 bases and J by 2 bases, with 13 bases between them. Germline V CDR1 and CDR2: SGHRS, YFSETQ. This CDR3 comprises 14 residues. CDR3: CASSNGGPGNTIYF. The CDR3 DNA follows: TGCGCCAGCTCGAATGGGGGGCCTGGAAACACCATATATTTT.

The chain carries TRBV2 and TRBJ1-5; TRBD1 aligns across 7 bases. Germline V gene data show CDR1 as SNHLY and CDR2 as FYNNEI. CDR3 size: 14 residues. V dropped 6 bases and J dropped 3; count of bases not matched to a gene: 5. CDR3 nucleotides: TGTGCCAGCAGCGGGACAGCGAACAATCAGCCCCAGCATTTT. Its translation: CASSGTANNQPQHF.

The gene calls are TRBV28 and TRBJ1-1; D remains ambiguous. This CDR3 region has 13 residues. CDR1 is MDHEN, CDR2 SYDVKM, per germline. Trimming took off 6 bases at V and 1 base at J, with 9 bases between the two ends. The CDR3 DNA reads as TGTGCCAGCAGACTGGACGGGAACACTGAAGCTTTCTTT. Its translation: CASRLDGNTEAFF.

The chain recombines TRBV29-1 with TRBJ2-1; TRBD2 is a possible D gene (5 bases). The CDR3 contains 11 residues. From germline, CDR1 is SQVTM and CDR2 ANQGSEA. This CDR3 reads CSGWRSGEQFF. The CDR3 region has the DNA TGCAGTGGGTGGAGGTCGGGTGAGCAGTTCTTC.

Written as DNA, the CDR3 is TGTGCCAGCAGTTACGACAGGGCTCGCTACGAGCAGTACTTC. This encodes CASSYDRARYEQYF. This chain joins TRBV6-6 and TRBJ2-7; 7 bases match TRBD1. This CDR3 has 14 residues. CDR1 and CDR2 from the germline V gene are MNHNY and SVGAGI (reference sequence). With V trimmed by 2 bases and J by 3 bases, 4 bases remained unmatched.

This chain uses TRBV7-3 with TRBJ2-1; TRBD1 or TRBD2 may be the D gene (6 bases each). Germline CDR1 reads SGHTA; CDR2 reads FQGTGA. Trimming removed 4 bases at V and 3 bases at J, with 13 bases between. CDR3 length: 15 residues. The CDR3 protein is CASSSLGGLYNEQFF. CDR3 nucleotides: TGTGCCAGCAGCTCTTTAGGGGGACTCTACAATGAGCAGTTCTTC.

The rearrangement links TRBV14 to TRBJ1-1; D might be TRBD1 (5 bases). The germline V and J ends were trimmed by 5 bases and 5 bases, with 15 bases remaining between them. CDR3 length: 14 residues. In germline, CDR1 is SGHDN, CDR2 FVKESK. In DNA, the CDR3 is TGTGCCAGCAGCGCACTCGGGACTCGGACTGAAGCTTTCTTT. As protein: CASSALGTRTEAFF.

This chain uses TRBV7-9 with TRBJ2-1; D gene ambiguous. The V gene's germline CDR1 is SEHNR and CDR2 FQNEAQ (reference sequence). The CDR3 sequence is 15 residues long. V was trimmed by 1 base and J by 0 bases, leaving 7 bases between them. For the CDR3, the DNA is TGTGCCAGCAGCTTAGAATCCCCCTCCTACAATGAGCAGTTCTTC. Its translation is CASSLESPSYNEQFF.

As regards this clone: It may be a read error: a sequence one base away is much more abundant. The rearrangement links TRBV7-8 to TRBJ2-2; D is ambiguous. The germline CDR1 and CDR2 sequences are SGHVS and FQNEAQ. This CDR3 has 12 residues. Between the trimmed V and J ends, which lost 5 bases and 2 bases, there was a span of 3 bases. This CDR3 reads CASSPNTGELFF. In DNA form, the CDR3 reads TGTGCCAGCAGCCCCAACACCGGGGAGCTGTTTTTT.

V is TRBV18 and J is TRBJ2-7; D uncertain. The germline CDR1 and CDR2 sequences are KGHSH and LQKENI. V was pared by 0 bases and J by 4 bases, with 10 bases between. The CDR3 contains 14 residues. Here the CDR3 DNA reads TGTGCCAGCTCACCACCGGAGTTAGTTTACGAGCAGTACTTC. Amino acids: CASSPPELVYEQYF.

The chain is built from TRBV28 and TRBJ2-7; 8 bases are shared with TRBD1. Trimming removed 3 bases from V and 6 bases from J; junction bases left unmatched: 10. The length of the CDR3 is 15 residues. The V gene's germline CDR1 is MDHEN and CDR2 SYDVKM. The CDR3 reads CASSFSSDRVPEQYF. CDR3 nucleotide sequence: TGTGCCAGCAGTTTCTCTTCGGACAGGGTGCCCGAGCAGTACTTC.

This chain uses TRBV5-6 with TRBJ1-1; no firm D call. This CDR3 is 13 amino acids long. Germline V gives CDR1 SGHDT, CDR2 YYEEEE. Trimming stripped 0 bases from V and 4 bases from J, with 7 bases between. The CDR3 region is CASSLGSGTEAFF. CDR3 DNA sequence: TGTGCCAGCAGCTTGGGGTCCGGCACTGAAGCTTTCTTT.

In this sample, this clone turned up once. This chain links TRBV4-2 with TRBJ2-5, with 7 bases fitting TRBD2. The J segment lost 11 bases and the V segment lost 0 bases, leaving 12 bases of the junction unmatched. Germline V gene sequence: CDR1 LGHNA, CDR2 YNFKEQ. CDR3 size: 15 residues. The CDR3 sequence: CASSQDWAGRREQYF. CDR3 DNA sequence: TGTGCCAGCAGCCAAGATTGGGCAGGACGGCGGGAGCAGTACTTC.

V is TRBV11-2 and J is TRBJ2-7; tentatively, D is TRBD2 (8 bases). Germline V gene sequence: CDR1 SGHAT, CDR2 FQNNGV. Trimming left V 1 base short and J 7 bases short, with 17 bases between. The CDR3 consists of 15 residues. The CDR3 bases are TGTGCCAGCAGCTTAGCGGGAGGGACAGCCGCTGAGCAGTACTTC. It specifies CASSLAGGTAAEQYF.

This clone was seen a handful of times. The V call is TRBV13, the J call TRBJ2-1; 8 positions match TRBD2. This CDR3 is 14 amino acids long. CDR1 and CDR2 (germline): PRHDT, FYEKMQ (reference sequence). The J segment lost 6 bases and the V segment lost 5 bases, leaving 6 bases of the junction unmatched. The CDR3 loop is CASSPGTRINEQFF. The CDR3 nucleotides are TGTGCCAGCAGCCCCGGGACTAGAATCAATGAGCAGTTCTTC.

This clone has a handful of counts. In the same sample, other DNA sequences code for this CDR3. The chain combines TRBV5-1 with TRBJ1-5; D gene unclear. The CDR3 consists of 13 residues. From germline, CDR1 is SGHRS and CDR2 YFSETQ. Trimming pared 0 bases from V and 6 bases from J, leaving 7 bases between. The CDR3 region is CASSLGLGQPQHF. CDR3 nucleotide sequence: TGCGCCAGCAGCTTGGGTTTGGGTCAGCCCCAGCATTTT.

This chain links TRBV5-1 with TRBJ2-7; 10 bases are a match to TRBD1. The CDR3 loop spans 19 amino acids. The V segment lost 1 base and the J segment 2 bases; nucleotides outside the gene matches: 15. Germline V lookup: CDR1 SGHRS, CDR2 YFSETQ. The CDR3 bases are TGCGCCAGCAGCTTGCTAGAACCCCCGGGACAGGGGTCGACCTACGAGCAGTACTTC. Its protein is CASSLLEPPGQGSTYEQYF.